What follows are 31 T cell receptor beta chains derived from one specimen sequenced in a study of control samples from healthy donors and cancer patients. Clones were read by immunoSEQ multiplex PCR, and TCRdb kept only the in-frame ones, dropping some. The sample yields 90,000 to 150,000 clones, roughly 89% seen once. Input material: blood. The receptors originated from a man younger than 45 in good health.

This sequence joins TRBV5-1 and TRBJ1-1; D call uncertain. Trimming removed 6 bases from V and 5 bases from J, with 11 bases in between. CDR3 length equals 12 residues. Per germline, CDR1 SGHRS and CDR2 YFSETQ. Here the CDR3 reads CASTGERTEAFF. The CDR3 nucleotides are TGCGCCAGCACCGGGGAGCGGACTGAAGCTTTCTTT.

This clone appeared a few times. The gene calls are TRBV5-1 and TRBJ2-1; 8 positions agree with TRBD2. With 0 bases clipped from V and 6 bases from J, the junction kept 2 bases outside the gene matches. Germline CDR1 is SGHRS and CDR2 is YFSETQ. The CDR3 consists of 14 residues. CDR3 sequence: CASSLEAGVNEQFF. CDR3 nucleotides: TGCGCCAGCAGCTTGGAAGCGGGGGTCAATGAGCAGTTCTTC.

This rearrangement joins TRBV2 to TRBJ1-2; 8 bases are a match to TRBD1. Germline loops: CDR1 SNHLY, CDR2 FYNNEI. This CDR3 contains 16 residues. V lost 6 bases, J lost 5 bases, and 14 bases stayed unmatched. This CDR3 reads CASRLPGQAERYGYTF. In DNA, the CDR3 is TGTGCCAGCAGGCTCCCGGGACAGGCGGAACGGTATGGCTACACCTTC.

The rearrangement joins TRBV28 to TRBJ1-1, with D possibly TRBD1 on 5 matching bases. Between the trimmed V and J ends, which lost 7 bases and 6 bases, there was a span of 12 bases. CDR3 length equals 12 residues. Per the germline V gene, CDR1 is MDHEN and CDR2 is SYDVKM. The CDR3 bases are TGTGCCAGCAATGGGGGGGTATCTGAAGCTTTCTTT. It specifies CASNGGVSEAFF.

This chain joins TRBV6-5 and TRBJ2-1; D might be TRBD2 (6 bases). Germline V gene data show CDR1 as MNHEY and CDR2 as SVGAGI. CDR3 length equals 14 residues. The V and J ends lost 6 bases and 6 bases respectively, with 15 bases between them. In nucleotides, the CDR3 is TGTGCCAGCAGCTCGGGACTCCGAGGCAATGAGCAGTTCTTC. Its translation: CASSSGLRGNEQFF.

This clone was seen only once. The V and J genes are TRBV19 and TRBJ1-5; TRBD1 matches 7 bases. After removal of 3 bases from V and 7 bases from J, the junction contained 9 bases not matched to a gene. CDR1 is LNHDA and CDR2 is SQIVND in the germline V gene (reference sequence). This CDR3 has 15 amino acids. The CDR3 nucleotides read TGTGCCAGTAGTATCTTAGACAGGGTAGGACAGCCCCAGCATTTT. This sequence encodes CASSILDRVGQPQHF.

V usage is TRBV5-1 and J usage is TRBJ2-2; D might be TRBD1 (7 bases). The V end lost 2 bases, the J end lost 4 bases, and 18 bases lay between the germline ends. Germline-derived CDR1 and CDR2 are SGHRS and YFSETQ. The CDR3 spans 17 residues. CDR3 amino acids: CASSFSIRQGGTGELFF. CDR3 coding DNA: TGCGCCAGCAGCTTTAGTATACGGCAGGGGGGCACCGGGGAGCTGTTTTTT.

The J gene is TRBJ1-4, the V gene TRBV5-1, with D perhaps TRBD1 (5 bases). Trimming pared 3 bases from V and 4 bases from J, leaving 16 bases between. The CDR3 consists of 16 residues. Germline lookup yields CDR1 SGHRS and CDR2 YFSETQ. The CDR3 protein is CASSWDPRGDNEKLFF. Here the CDR3 DNA reads TGCGCCAGCAGCTGGGACCCCCGGGGGGATAATGAAAAACTGTTTTTT.

This chain joins TRBV5-8 and TRBJ2-5; no clear D. The CDR3 has 12 amino acids. The germline V and J ends were trimmed by 2 bases and 5 bases, with 7 bases remaining between them. Per germline, CDR1 SGHTS and CDR2 YDEGEE. CDR3 in DNA: TGTGCCAGCAGCTTAAGAGCGGAGACCCAGTACTTC. Translated: CASSLRAETQYF.

The rearrangement joins TRBV7-2 to TRBJ1-2; 9 bases are a match to TRBD1. CDR1 and CDR2 (germline): SGHTA, FQGNSA. This CDR3 is 15 amino acids long. Trimming cost V 5 bases and J 2 bases; bases outside gene matches: 6. CDR3 sequence reads: CASSSPGTGNYGYTF. The CDR3 coding sequence is TGTGCCAGCAGCAGTCCCGGGACAGGGAACTATGGCTACACCTTC.

The chain combines TRBV3-1 (or the pseudogene TRBV3-2) with TRBJ2-7; D gene uncertain. In germline, CDR1 is LGHDT, CDR2 YNNKEL (reference sequence). The CDR3 length is 12 residues. Trimming took 1 base from V and 2 from J, leaving 3 bases between them. The CDR3 sequence: CASSQVAYEQYF. CDR3 bases: TGTGCCAGCAGCCAAGTCGCCTACGAGCAGTACTTC.

This clone was observed a handful of times. The same CDR3 arises from other DNA sequences in this sample as well. The V gene is TRBV12-3 or TRBV12-4, the J gene TRBJ1-5; no clear D. Trimming took 3 bases from V and 5 from J, leaving 8 bases between them. The CDR3 totals 13 residues. CDR3 coding DNA: TGTGCCAGCAGTTTCTCGAGGGATCAGCCCCAGCATTTT. Protein product: CASSFSRDQPQHF.

This chain joins TRBV12-5 and TRBJ1-1, with TRBD1 as a possible D gene (5 bases). CDR1 and CDR2 (germline): LGHNT, FRNRAP. This CDR3 region has 14 residues. Trimming cost V 4 bases and J 0 bases, with 9 bases left between them. CDR3 bases: TGTGCTAGTGGTTCGGGACCGATGAACACTGAAGCTTTCTTT. It is translated as CASGSGPMNTEAFF.

The chain combines TRBV5-4 with TRBJ1-1, with D perhaps TRBD1 (6 bases). The CDR3 covers 15 residues. Per the germline V gene, CDR1 is SGHNT and CDR2 is YYREEE (reference sequence). V dropped 0 bases and J dropped 4 bases, with 13 bases sitting between them. The DNA of the CDR3 is TGTGCCAGCAGCTTGGAAGATCGCAGGGGCACTGAAGCTTTCTTT. This codes for CASSLEDRRGTEAFF.

The chain combines TRBV4-1 with TRBJ1-5, with D hard to call. Trimming left V 4 bases short and J 2 bases short, with 9 bases between. CDR1 and CDR2 from the germline V gene are MGHRA and YSYEKL. CDR3 length: 14 amino acids. The CDR3 region has the DNA TGCGCCAGCAGCCCGAGAGAAGGCAATCAGCCCCAGCATTTT. It codes for CASSPREGNQPQHF.

This chain connects TRBV5-1 to TRBJ1-2; 7 bases are a match to TRBD1. Unmatched junction bases numbered 5, after V lost 6 bases and J lost 0 bases. The CDR3 is 14 residues long. The germline V gene has CDR1 SGHRS and CDR2 YFSETQ. CDR3: CASNRDSSNYGYTF. The DNA of the CDR3 is TGCGCCAGCAACCGGGACAGCTCTAACTATGGCTACACCTTC.

The chain carries TRBV10-3 and TRBJ2-3; D not resolved. In germline, CDR1 is ENHRY, CDR2 SYGVKD. V was cut by 0 bases and J by 1 base, with 2 bases left in between. This CDR3 has 13 residues. CDR3 coding DNA: TGTGCCATCAGTGAGTCGGGCACAGATACGCAGTATTTT. Translated: CAISESGTDTQYF.

V usage is TRBV29-1 and J usage is TRBJ1-1, with a tentative D call TRBD1 (5 bases). Trimming removed 3 bases from V and 5 bases from J, with 10 bases in between. In germline, CDR1 is SQVTM, CDR2 ANQGSEA. The CDR3 has 12 residues. The chain's CDR3 is CSVDQGLTEAFF. DNA of the CDR3: TGCAGCGTTGATCAGGGATTGACTGAAGCTTTCTTT.

This chain uses TRBV14 with TRBJ1-2; D is unclear. The CDR3 length is 13 residues. Germline V CDR1 and CDR2: SGHDN, FVKESK. V lost 1 base to trimming and J lost 8 bases, with 11 bases between them. The CDR3 loop reads CASSQVHLGGYTF. CDR3 in DNA: TGTGCCAGCAGCCAAGTGCACTTAGGAGGCTACACCTTC.

The chain couples TRBV19 to TRBJ2-4; 7 nucleotides align to TRBD1. The germline V gene encodes CDR1 LNHDA and CDR2 SQIVND (reference sequence). J gave up 8 bases and V 8 bases, and 9 bases lay outside the gene matches. There are 13 residues in the CDR3. CDR3 DNA sequence: TGTGCCAGTGGCGAAGGGGGCGCAGACATTCAGTACTTC. This codes for CASGEGGADIQYF.

This chain's CDR3 is CASSFTGGWYTEAFF. The CDR3 DNA follows: TGCGCCAGCAGCTTCACAGGGGGCTGGTACACTGAAGCTTTCTTT. V and J are TRBV5-1 and TRBJ1-1; the match to TRBD1 covers 9 bases. Germline V gives CDR1 SGHRS, CDR2 YFSETQ. The CDR3 contains 15 residues. The J segment lost 3 bases and the V segment lost 2 bases, leaving 5 bases of the junction unmatched. Variable domain in full (rest from reference TRBV5-1 and TRBJ1-1): KAGVTQTPRYLIKTRGQQVTLSCSPISGHRSVSWYQQTPGQGLQFLFEYFSETQRNKGNFPGRFSGRQFSNSRSEMNVSTLELGDSALYLCASSFTGGWYTEAFFGQGTRLTVV.

This chain uses TRBV2 with TRBJ1-5; 11 bases are shared with TRBD1. The junction had 7 bases not matched to a gene; V was cut back by 5 bases and J by 4 bases. The length of the CDR3 is 16 residues. Germline CDR1 SNHLY, CDR2 FYNNEI. CDR3 in amino acids: CASSSGQGAANQPQHF. CDR3 in DNA: TGTGCCAGCAGTAGTGGACAGGGGGCAGCAAATCAGCCCCAGCATTTT.

This sequence joins TRBV27 and TRBJ1-2, with TRBD1 as a possible D gene (5 bases). CDR1 is MNHEY, CDR2 SMNVEV, per germline (reference sequence). The CDR3 is 13 amino acids. Trimming stripped 6 bases from V and 7 bases from J, with 15 bases between. The CDR3 is CASRSLSRGGYTF. CDR3 nucleotides: TGTGCCAGCAGGTCTCTCTCTAGGGGTGGCTACACCTTC.

V gene TRBV19 combines with J gene TRBJ1-5, with D tentatively TRBD1 (6 bases). V gave up 3 bases and J gave up 2 bases, with 17 bases separating them. The germline CDR1 and CDR2 sequences are LNHDA and SQIVND (reference sequence). This CDR3 region has 17 residues. DNA for the CDR3: TGTGCCAGTAGTATGAAAACAGGGTCATCGGGCAATCAGCCCCAGCATTTT. It is translated as CASSMKTGSSGNQPQHF.

The rearrangement links TRBV6-5 to TRBJ2-7, with D possibly matching TRBD1 (6 bases). There are 12 residues in the CDR3. The V gene lost 2 bases and the J gene lost 6 bases, with 8 bases spanning the gap. Germline CDR1 is MNHEY and CDR2 is SVGAGI. The CDR3 loop is CASSYPGAEQYF. DNA for the CDR3: TGTGCCAGCAGTTACCCAGGGGCCGAGCAGTACTTC.

The CDR3 here is CATGPSDYEQYF. The CDR3 DNA reads TGTGCCACCGGGCCATCTGATTACGAGCAGTACTTC. The chain combines TRBV10-3 with TRBJ2-7, with no clear D. Germline-derived CDR1 and CDR2 are ENHRY and SYGVKD. V was clipped by 10 bases and J by 4 bases, with 14 bases between them. The CDR3 has 12 amino acids.

The CDR3 DNA is TGTGCCAGCAGCTTCACAGACGCAACTAATGAAAAACTGTTTTTT. This gives the protein CASSFTDATNEKLFF. The chain links TRBV7-7 to TRBJ1-4; D gene unclear. The ends were cut back, 3 bases at V and 0 bases at J, with 8 bases in the middle. This CDR3 contains 15 residues. Germline V lookup: CDR1 SSHAT, CDR2 FNYEAQ (reference sequence).

The CDR3 nucleotides are TGTGCCTGGAGGCACAGGGGGGGCTCCTACGAGCAGTACTTC. It yields the protein CAWRHRGGSYEQYF. V gene TRBV30 combines with J gene TRBJ2-7, with D tentatively TRBD1 (8 bases). V was clipped by 3 bases and J by 0 bases, with 12 bases between them. In germline, CDR1 is GTSNPN, CDR2 SVGIG (reference sequence). CDR3 length: 14 residues.

The chain carries TRBV5-1 and TRBJ2-7; TRBD1 aligns across 9 bases. The CDR3 is 15 residues long. The V gene end was trimmed by 3 bases and the J gene end by 5 bases; junction bases not matched to a gene: 9. CDR1 and CDR2 (germline): SGHRS, YFSETQ. The CDR3 spells CASSSNTGGPDEQYF. The CDR3 DNA follows: TGCGCCAGCAGCTCAAATACAGGGGGCCCAGACGAGCAGTACTTC.

This rearrangement joins TRBV3-1 (or the pseudogene TRBV3-2) to TRBJ1-1; D not certain. This CDR3 contains 15 residues. The V end lost 0 bases, the J end lost 1 base, and 9 bases lay between the germline ends. The germline V gene encodes CDR1 LGHDT and CDR2 YNNKEL (reference sequence). In DNA, the CDR3 is TGTGCCAGCAGCCAAGAGGGCGGTCGGAACACTGAAGCTTTCTTT. Translated, it gives CASSQEGGRNTEAFF.

The sample holds one count of this clone. The rearrangement joins TRBV27 to TRBJ1-2; D remains unclear. The germline V gene has CDR1 MNHEY and CDR2 SMNVEV (reference sequence). This CDR3 has 13 residues. V lost 10 bases and J lost 1, with 13 bases in between. The CDR3 bases are TGTGCCACCCGGATAAATATTAACTATGGCTACACCTTC. Translation gives CATRININYGYTF.